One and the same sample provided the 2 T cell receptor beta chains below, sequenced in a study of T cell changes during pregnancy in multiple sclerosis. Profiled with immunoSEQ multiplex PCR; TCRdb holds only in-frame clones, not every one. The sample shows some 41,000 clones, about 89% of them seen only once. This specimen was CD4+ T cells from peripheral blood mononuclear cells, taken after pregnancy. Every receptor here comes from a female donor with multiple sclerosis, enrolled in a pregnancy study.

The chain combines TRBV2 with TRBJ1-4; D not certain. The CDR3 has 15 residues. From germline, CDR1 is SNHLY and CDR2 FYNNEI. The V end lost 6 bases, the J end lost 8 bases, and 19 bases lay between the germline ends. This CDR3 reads CASRELGPSREKLFF. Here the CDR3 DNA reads TGTGCCAGCAGGGAATTGGGTCCCTCGAGGGAAAAACTGTTTTTT.

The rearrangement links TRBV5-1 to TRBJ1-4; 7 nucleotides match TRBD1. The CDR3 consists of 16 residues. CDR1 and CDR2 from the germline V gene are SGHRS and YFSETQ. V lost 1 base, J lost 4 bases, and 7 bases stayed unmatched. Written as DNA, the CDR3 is TGCGCCAGCAGCTTGATCTTTGGGACAGATAATGAAAAACTGTTTTTT. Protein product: CASSLIFGTDNEKLFF.